The 17 T cell receptor beta chains presented below share a single source sample, sequenced in a study of blood T cell repertoires in COVID-19. The method was immunoSEQ multiplex PCR; TCRdb's version includes in-frame clones alone and lacks a portion of them. The sample shows tens of thousands of clones, roughly 89% of them seen only once. The specimen was peripheral blood. Receptor source: a man aged 50-59 years with acute or convalescent COVID-19.

The chain links TRBV27 to TRBJ2-2, with TRBD1 identical over 9 bases. Germline lookup yields CDR1 MNHEY and CDR2 SMNVEV (reference sequence). Unmatched junction bases numbered 7, after V lost 3 bases and J lost 8 bases. The CDR3 has 15 residues. The CDR3 DNA follows: TGTGCCAGCAGTTTCGGGACAGGGCTACGGGGGGAGCTGTTTTTT. Protein sequence: CASSFGTGLRGELFF.

The chain uses TRBV3-1 (or the pseudogene TRBV3-2) and TRBJ2-5, with 9 positions matching TRBD1. CDR3 length equals 16 residues. V lost 11 bases and J lost 3; bases outside the gene matches: 16. CDR1 and CDR2 (germline): LGHDT, YNNKEL (reference sequence). CDR3 DNA sequence: TGTGCCGTCGAGGGACAGGGACATTTAACGAAAGAGACCCAGTACTTC. It translates to CAVEGQGHLTKETQYF.

The sample holds many counts of this clone. V usage is TRBV4-1 and J usage is TRBJ2-2, with D possibly TRBD1 on 6 matching bases. The CDR3 sequence is 17 residues long. V was shortened by 1 base and J by 4 bases, with 16 bases between the two germline ends. In germline, CDR1 is MGHRA, CDR2 YSYEKL. Written as DNA, the CDR3 is TGCGCCAGCAGCCAAGGGGGAATCAGGGGCCCCACCGGGGAGCTGTTTTTT. It encodes CASSQGGIRGPTGELFF.

The chain recombines TRBV19 with TRBJ1-6, with TRBD1 matching over 7 bases. CDR3 length: 14 residues. The J segment lost 10 bases and the V segment lost 8 bases, leaving 11 bases of the junction unmatched. Germline V gene data show CDR1 as LNHDA and CDR2 as SQIVND (reference sequence). The CDR3 coding sequence is TGTGCCAGTCATACAGGGGATCGGGAGTCACCCCTCCACTTT. Its protein is CASHTGDRESPLHF. The whole variable domain, filled in from reference TRBV19 and TRBJ1-6, reads DGGITQSPKYLFRKEGQNVTLSCEQNLNHDAMYWYRQDPGQGLRLIYYSQIVNDFQKGDIAEGYSVSREKKESFPLTVTSAQKNPTAFYLCASHTGDRESPLHFGNGTRLTVT.

The V call is TRBV20-1, the J call TRBJ2-7, with 10 bases lining up with TRBD2. V was pared by 3 bases and J by 1 base, with 6 bases of the junction left unmatched. CDR3 length: 15 amino acids. CDR1 DFQATT and CDR2 SNEGSKA come from the germline V gene (reference sequence). Here the CDR3 reads CSASYSGGGSYEQYF. Here the CDR3 DNA reads TGCAGTGCTAGTTACAGCGGGGGGGGTTCCTACGAGCAGTACTTC.

This clone was detected once. This chain connects TRBV27 to TRBJ2-3; no reliable D call. V shed 4 bases and J shed 1 base, with 9 bases lying between them. CDR1 MNHEY and CDR2 SMNVEV come from the germline V gene (reference sequence). CDR3 length equals 14 residues. The CDR3 DNA is TGTGCCAGCAGTTACAACCTCGGCACAGATACGCAGTATTTT. Encoded protein: CASSYNLGTDTQYF.

V is TRBV27 and J is TRBJ1-1; D not resolved. Germline V CDR1 and CDR2: MNHEY, SMNVEV (reference sequence). The CDR3 covers 13 residues. Trimming pared 6 bases from V and 1 base from J, leaving 9 bases between. The CDR3 reads CASSRSQNTEAFF. CDR3 in DNA: TGTGCCAGCAGCCGTTCACAGAACACTGAAGCTTTCTTT.

V is TRBV6-6 and J is TRBJ2-7; D is unclear. Germline assignment: CDR1 MNHNY and CDR2 SVGAGI (reference sequence). This CDR3 has 16 amino acids. The V gene lost 4 bases and the J gene lost 2 bases, with 18 bases spanning the gap. CDR3 sequence reads: CASSSAFSEKTYEQYF. CDR3 nucleotides: TGTGCCAGCAGTTCCGCGTTCTCCGAAAAGACCTACGAGCAGTACTTC.

For this clone: Germline and junction disagree at one end, which may indicate a read error. This CDR3 is CASSLNSGELFF. Here the CDR3 DNA reads TGCGCCAGCAGCTTGAACTCCGGGGAGCTGTTTTTT. The chain links TRBV5-1 to TRBJ2-2; unclear D gene. Looked up from germline, CDR1 is SGHRS and CDR2 is YFSETQ. The CDR3 spans 12 residues.

This rearrangement joins TRBV27 to TRBJ1-2, with TRBD1 identical over 7 bases. This CDR3 is built from 15 residues. With V trimmed by 3 bases and J by 4 bases, 8 bases remained unmatched. Germline V gives CDR1 MNHEY, CDR2 SMNVEV (reference sequence). The CDR3 DNA is TGTGCCAGCAGTTTGTTCCCGACAGGGCGCTATGGCTACACCTTC. This gives the protein CASSLFPTGRYGYTF.

The gene calls are TRBV15 and TRBJ1-2, with a tentative D call TRBD1 (5 bases). Trimming stripped 0 bases from V and 2 bases from J, with 7 bases between. The CDR3 consists of 14 residues. CDR1 and CDR2 (germline): LNHNV, YYDKDF (reference sequence). CDR3 loop: CATSRDRGNYGYTF. CDR3 nucleotides: TGTGCCACCAGCAGAGATCGGGGGAACTATGGCTACACCTTC. The full variable domain, rest sourced from reference TRBV15 and TRBJ1-2, is DAMVIQNPRYQVTQFGKPVTLSCSQTLNHNVMYWYQQKSSQAPKLLFHYYDKDFNNEADTPDNFQSRRPNTSFCFLDIRSPGLGDTAMYLCATSRDRGNYGYTFGSGTRLTVV.

The CDR3 region has the DNA TGTGCCAGCAGTTACCGGGACAACTCAGGGGGCTACACCTTC. This gives the protein CASSYRDNSGGYTF. The chain is built from TRBV6-5 and TRBJ1-2; perhaps TRBD1 as D (6 bases). CDR1 is MNHEY, CDR2 SVGAGI, per germline. The CDR3 consists of 14 residues. V lost 2 bases, J lost 8 bases, and 15 bases lay in between.

The chain has TRBV6-5 and TRBJ1-1, with 8 bases fitting TRBD1. Germline CDR1 reads MNHEY; CDR2 reads SVGAGI. With 0 bases clipped from V and 1 base from J, the junction kept 1 base outside the gene matches. This CDR3 has 15 amino acids. The CDR3 protein is CASSYSGQENTEAFF. DNA of the CDR3: TGTGCCAGCAGTTACTCGGGACAGGAGAACACTGAAGCTTTCTTT.

This chain connects TRBV19 to TRBJ1-2, with D possibly matching TRBD1 (6 bases). CDR1 is LNHDA and CDR2 is SQIVND in the germline V gene (reference sequence). Trimming shortened V by 6 bases and J by 7 bases, and 12 bases separated the two germline ends. The CDR3 loop spans 12 amino acids. In nucleotides, the CDR3 is TGTGCCAGTAGCGGGGGGCTTTTTGGCTACACCTTC. It codes for CASSGGLFGYTF.

V is TRBV6-2 or TRBV6-3 and J is TRBJ1-6; a weak D match, TRBD1 (6 bases). The V gene lost 2 bases and the J gene lost 13 bases, with 18 bases spanning the gap. Germline V gives CDR1 MNHEY, CDR2 SVGEGT. The CDR3 length is 15 residues. DNA of the CDR3: TGTGCCAGCAGTTACATGGGCTCACGGGACAACCCCCTCCACTTT. The encoded protein is CASSYMGSRDNPLHF.

In this sample, this clone turned up once. This sequence joins TRBV27 and TRBJ2-7; maybe TRBD1 (5 bases). Trimming stripped 5 bases from V and 3 bases from J, with 11 bases between. This CDR3 contains 13 residues. Germline V gene data show CDR1 as MNHEY and CDR2 as SMNVEV (reference sequence). CDR3 sequence reads: CASSPSQGYEQYF. The CDR3 nucleotides read TGTGCCAGCAGTCCCTCCCAGGGCTACGAGCAGTACTTC.

This chain connects TRBV4-3 to TRBJ1-5; D is possibly TRBD1 (5 bases). Germline V gene data show CDR1 as LGHNA and CDR2 as YSLEER. The length of the CDR3 is 14 residues. Trimming took off 0 bases at V and 7 bases at J, with 10 bases between the two ends. CDR3 in DNA: TGCGCCAGCAGCCAAGATCAGGGAGGACAGCCCCAGCATTTT. Encoded protein: CASSQDQGGQPQHF.